These 14 T cell receptor beta chains came from one sample sequenced in a study of shared clonotypes between healthy human individuals. Using immunoSEQ multiplex PCR, the repertoire was profiled, and TCRdb retains in-frame clones only, with some absent. The table lists 450,000 to 500,000 clones, 70% to 85% of them singletons, with around 12% in the top ten. Sequencing was done on a sample of PBMCs. These receptors came from a woman in her 40s in good health. Some clones in this sample may be carry-over from other donors' samples.

The chain combines TRBV7-9 with TRBJ1-1; D may be TRBD1 (6 bases). The germline V and J ends were trimmed by 2 bases and 4 bases, with 8 bases remaining between them. CDR3 size: 13 residues. Germline CDR1 and CDR2: SEHNR and FQNEAQ (reference sequence). For the CDR3, the DNA is TGTGCCAGCAGCTTATCAGGGGTCACTGAAGCTTTCTTT. This encodes CASSLSGVTEAFF.

This clone was seen just once. The chain couples TRBV7-6 to TRBJ2-7; D not certain. The V and J ends lost 5 bases and 6 bases respectively, with 17 bases between them. This CDR3 has 14 residues. The V gene's germline CDR1 is SGHVS and CDR2 FNYEAQ. The CDR3 spells CASSLGDRLGEQYF. CDR3 DNA: TGTGCCAGCAGCCTCGGCGATCGCTTGGGCGAGCAGTACTTC.

The CDR3 sequence is CASSAQGAGAEAFF. The CDR3 coding sequence is TGTGCCAGCAGCGCACAGGGGGCGGGCGCTGAAGCTTTCTTT. The gene calls are TRBV7-8 and TRBJ1-1; 9 bases are shared with TRBD1. Germline values: CDR1 SGHVS, CDR2 FQNEAQ. The CDR3 spans 14 residues. Trimming cost V 5 bases and J 6 bases; bases outside gene matches: 7.

This chain links TRBV7-8 with TRBJ2-7, with D hard to call. In germline, CDR1 is SGHVS, CDR2 FQNEAQ. The CDR3 is 16 residues long. Trimming pared 5 bases from V and 5 bases from J, leaving 22 bases between. This chain's CDR3 is CASSDLVRDPRDEQYF. The CDR3 coding sequence is TGTGCCAGCAGCGACCTTGTACGTGACCCAAGAGACGAGCAGTACTTC.

The V call is TRBV9, the J call TRBJ1-4; 9 positions agree with TRBD1. There are 15 residues in the CDR3. In germline, CDR1 is SGDLS, CDR2 YYNGEE. The ends lost 3 bases at V and 4 bases at J; junction bases unmatched: 4. The CDR3 here is CASSGRTGDNEKLFF. The DNA of the CDR3 is TGTGCCAGCAGCGGGAGGACAGGGGATAATGAAAAACTGTTTTTT. The full variable domain, rest sourced from reference TRBV9 and TRBJ1-4, is DSGVTQTPKHLITATGQRVTLRCSPRSGDLSVYWYQQSLDQGLQFLIQYYNGEERAKGNILERFSAQQFPDLHSELNLSSLELGDSALYFCASSGRTGDNEKLFFGSGTQLSVL.

The chain carries TRBV11-2 and TRBJ1-1; D is perhaps TRBD1 (5 bases). This CDR3 is built from 13 residues. The V gene lost 1 base and the J gene lost 9 bases, with 12 bases spanning the gap. CDR1 is SGHAT, CDR2 FQNNGV, per germline. In DNA, the CDR3 is TGTGCCAGCAGCTTAGGCCGGGACGCCAAAGCTTTCTTT. Protein product: CASSLGRDAKAFF.

The sample holds one count of this clone. The chain combines TRBV5-4 with TRBJ1-1; possible D gene TRBD1, 6 bases. V was shortened by 2 bases and J by 1 base, with 9 bases between the two germline ends. The CDR3 totals 14 residues. Looked up from germline, CDR1 is SGHNT and CDR2 is YYREEE (reference sequence). Here the CDR3 reads CASSFGQWNTEAFF. CDR3 nucleotides: TGTGCCAGCAGCTTCGGACAGTGGAACACTGAAGCTTTCTTT.

The J gene is TRBJ2-7, the V gene TRBV6-5; the D call may be TRBD1 or TRBD2 (5 bases each). Trimming took off 8 bases at V and 0 bases at J, with 14 bases between the two ends. The CDR3 covers 14 residues. CDR1 is MNHEY, CDR2 SVGAGI, per germline. This CDR3 is CASSGGGPSYEQYF. Written as DNA, the CDR3 is TGTGCCAGCTCTGGGGGTGGGCCCTCCTACGAGCAGTACTTC.

This clone was found a few times. This chain links TRBV28 with TRBJ1-5; D possibly corresponds to TRBD1 (6 bases). Germline CDR1 and CDR2: MDHEN and SYDVKM. Trimming cost V 4 bases and J 2 bases, with 18 bases left between them. This CDR3 has 17 amino acids. The chain's CDR3 is CASSYQSGVGGNQPQHF. CDR3 nucleotide sequence: TGTGCCAGCAGTTACCAATCAGGGGTAGGCGGCAATCAGCCCCAGCATTTT.

This clone was observed a few times. The rearrangement links TRBV2 to TRBJ1-3; the D gene is possibly TRBD1 (6 bases). Trimming left V 6 bases short and J 0 bases short, with 18 bases between. The CDR3 has 17 amino acids. From germline, CDR1 is SNHLY and CDR2 FYNNEI. This CDR3 reads CASRLQQGSGSGNTIYF. The CDR3 DNA reads TGTGCCAGCAGGCTACAACAGGGAAGCGGCTCTGGAAACACCATATATTTT.

This chain connects TRBV7-6 to TRBJ2-3, with D uncertain. Deletions cut 1 base from V and 2 bases from J, with 10 bases between. The germline gives CDR1 SGHVS, CDR2 FNYEAQ. CDR3 size: 15 residues. The CDR3 DNA reads TGTGCCAGCAGCTTAGGGGCTCTAGACACAGATACGCAGTATTTT. It is translated as CASSLGALDTDTQYF.

V and J are TRBV5-5 and TRBJ2-1; TRBD2 matches 7 bases. With V trimmed by 1 base and J by 4 bases, 5 bases remained unmatched. The CDR3 loop spans 15 amino acids. Germline values: CDR1 SGHKS, CDR2 YYEKEE (reference sequence). The CDR3 coding sequence is TGTGCCAGCAGCTTGCTCGCGGGAGTATACAATGAGCAGTTCTTC. Residues: CASSLLAGVYNEQFF.

The chain recombines TRBV5-1 with TRBJ1-1; the D gene is possibly TRBD1 (5 bases). The CDR3 totals 16 residues. Trimming removed 1 base at V and 0 bases at J, with 13 bases between. Germline loops: CDR1 SGHRS, CDR2 YFSETQ. The CDR3 sequence is CASSLQTENMNTEAFF. The CDR3 DNA sequence: TGCGCCAGCAGCTTGCAGACAGAGAACATGAACACTGAAGCTTTCTTT. Drawing the rest from reference TRBV5-1 and TRBJ1-1, the complete variable domain is KAGVTQTPRYLIKTRGQQVTLSCSPISGHRSVSWYQQTPGQGLQFLFEYFSETQRNKGNFPGRFSGRQFSNSRSEMNVSTLELGDSALYLCASSLQTENMNTEAFFGQGTRLTVV.

The chain carries TRBV30 and TRBJ1-2; possibly TRBD1 for D (6 bases). CDR1 is GTSNPN and CDR2 is SVGIG in the germline V gene (reference sequence). V lost 0 bases, J lost 5 bases, and 16 bases lay in between. The CDR3 has 15 amino acids. The CDR3 nucleotides are TGTGCCTGGAGTGTACAGGGAGGTGGGCTATATGGCTACACCTTC. Translated, it gives CAWSVQGGGLYGYTF.